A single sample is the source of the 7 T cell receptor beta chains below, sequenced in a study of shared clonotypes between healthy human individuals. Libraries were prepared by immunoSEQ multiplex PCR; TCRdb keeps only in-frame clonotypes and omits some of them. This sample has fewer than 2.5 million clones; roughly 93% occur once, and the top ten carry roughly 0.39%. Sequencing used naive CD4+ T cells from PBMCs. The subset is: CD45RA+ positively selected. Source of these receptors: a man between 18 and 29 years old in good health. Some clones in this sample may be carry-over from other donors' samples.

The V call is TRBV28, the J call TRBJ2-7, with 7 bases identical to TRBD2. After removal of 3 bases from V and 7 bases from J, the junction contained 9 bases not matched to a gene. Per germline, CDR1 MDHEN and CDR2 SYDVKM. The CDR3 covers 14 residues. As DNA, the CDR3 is TGTGCCAGCAGTTTCTCCGGACTAGGCTATGAGCAGTACTTC. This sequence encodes CASSFSGLGYEQYF. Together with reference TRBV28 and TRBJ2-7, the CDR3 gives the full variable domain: DVKVTQSSRYLVKRTGEKVFLECVQDMDHENMFWYRQDPGLGLRLIYFSYDVKMKEKGDIPEGYSVSREKKERFSLILESASTNQTSMYLCASSFSGLGYEQYFGPGTRLTVT.

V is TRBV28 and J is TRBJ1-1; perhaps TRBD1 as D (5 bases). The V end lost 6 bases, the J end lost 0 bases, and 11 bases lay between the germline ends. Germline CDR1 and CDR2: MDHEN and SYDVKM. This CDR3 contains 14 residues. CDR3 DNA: TGTGCCAGCAGACCCGCGGACATGAACACTGAAGCTTTCTTT. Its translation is CASRPADMNTEAFF.

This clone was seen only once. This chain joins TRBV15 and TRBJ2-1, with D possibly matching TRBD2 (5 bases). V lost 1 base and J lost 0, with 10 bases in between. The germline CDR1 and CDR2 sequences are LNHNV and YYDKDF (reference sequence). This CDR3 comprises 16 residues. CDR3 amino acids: CATSRGTESSYNEQFF. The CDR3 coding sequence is TGTGCCACCAGCAGAGGGACTGAGAGCTCCTACAATGAGCAGTTCTTC.

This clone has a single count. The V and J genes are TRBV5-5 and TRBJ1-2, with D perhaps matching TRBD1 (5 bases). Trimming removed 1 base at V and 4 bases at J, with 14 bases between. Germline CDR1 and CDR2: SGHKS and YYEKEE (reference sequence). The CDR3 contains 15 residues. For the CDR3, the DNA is TGTGCCAGCAGCTTGCTGGCCAGGGAGACCTATGGCTACACCTTC. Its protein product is CASSLLARETYGYTF.

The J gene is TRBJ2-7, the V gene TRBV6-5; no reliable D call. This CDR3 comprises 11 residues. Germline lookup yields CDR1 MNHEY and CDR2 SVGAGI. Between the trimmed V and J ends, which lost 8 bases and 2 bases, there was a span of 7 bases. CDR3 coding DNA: TGTGCCAGCGGATCGCCCTACGAGCAGTACTTC. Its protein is CASGSPYEQYF.

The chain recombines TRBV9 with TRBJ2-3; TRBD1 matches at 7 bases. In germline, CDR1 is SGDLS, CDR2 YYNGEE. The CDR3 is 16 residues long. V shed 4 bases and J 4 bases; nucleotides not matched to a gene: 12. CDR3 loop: CASSPDRAVSADTQYF. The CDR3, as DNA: TGTGCCAGCAGCCCTGACAGGGCAGTATCCGCAGATACGCAGTATTTT.

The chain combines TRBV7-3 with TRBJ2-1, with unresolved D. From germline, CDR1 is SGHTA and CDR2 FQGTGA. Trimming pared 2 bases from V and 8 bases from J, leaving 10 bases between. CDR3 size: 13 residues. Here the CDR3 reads CASSLYRWDEQFF. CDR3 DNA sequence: TGTGCCAGCAGCTTATATCGATGGGATGAGCAGTTCTTC.